Following are 4 T cell receptor beta chains from one sample sequenced in a study of cytomegalovirus exposure and HLA in healthy donors. TCRdb's table, derived via immunoSEQ multiplex PCR, lists solely in-frame clones and lacks some. The repertoire holds 210,000 or so clones, with 88% as singletons. Sequenced: PBMCs. Receptors were obtained from a woman between 18 and 29 years old in good health and CMV-seronegative.

This clone showed up just a few times. This chain links TRBV28 with TRBJ2-7; D possibly corresponds to TRBD2 (5 bases). The CDR3 runs to 13 residues. The V end lost 6 bases, the J end lost 4 bases, and 13 bases lay between the germline ends. Germline-derived CDR1 and CDR2 are MDHEN and SYDVKM. This CDR3 reads CASRVMGAYEQYF. The DNA of the CDR3 is TGTGCCAGCAGGGTGATGGGAGCGTACGAGCAGTACTTC. Full variable domain (missing parts from reference TRBV28 and TRBJ2-7): DVKVTQSSRYLVKRTGEKVFLECVQDMDHENMFWYRQDPGLGLRLIYFSYDVKMKEKGDIPEGYSVSREKKERFSLILESASTNQTSMYLCASRVMGAYEQYFGPGTRLTVT.

The V gene is TRBV9, the J gene TRBJ2-1; 7 bases are a match to TRBD1. In germline, CDR1 is SGDLS, CDR2 YYNGEE. The trim removed 2 bases at V and 7 bases at J, leaving 9 bases unmatched. CDR3 length: 15 amino acids. The CDR3: CASSVTPIQGNEQFF. Here the CDR3 DNA reads TGTGCCAGCAGCGTTACTCCCATACAGGGGAATGAGCAGTTCTTC.

The chain joins TRBV21-1 to TRBJ2-7; no DNA check was done on the table's D call, TRBD1. TRBV21-1 is termed a pseudogene. The CDR3 covers 15 residues. The CDR3 DNA reads as TGTGCCAGCAGCAAAGCGGGACAGGGGATCCACGAGCAGTACTTC. Its protein is CASSKAGQGIHEQYF.

Notes on this clone: This sample includes further DNA sequences coding for the same CDR3. V usage is TRBV4-1 and J usage is TRBJ2-3; 7 bases align to TRBD2. V shed 2 bases, J shed 1 base, and the junction held 3 bases outside the gene matches. Germline V gene lookup returns CDR1 MGHRA and CDR2 YSYEKL. The CDR3 length is 15 residues. The CDR3 sequence: CASSQLAGGTDTQYF. The CDR3, as DNA: TGCGCCAGCAGCCAATTAGCGGGCGGCACAGATACGCAGTATTTT.